This section outlines one T cell receptor beta chain sequence together with its context. These data originate in a study of patients and donors after allogeneic stem cell transplantation. Using its own MiXCR run on the RT-PCR reads, TCRdb lists one record per CDR3 protein. The sample contains some 880,000 distinct CDR3 sequences, 18% of which appear only once. The V gene's germline CDR1 is LGHNA and CDR2 YSLEER. Trimming shortened V by 2 bases and J by 3 bases, and 13 bases separated the two germline ends. The CDR3 is 15 residues long. The source is a human donor who was either an allogeneic HSCT recipient or a stem cell or donor lymphocyte infusion donor (not recorded which). It is not recorded whose cells these are; they may come from a transplant donor. Source material: blood, either unsorted or a sorted T cell fraction (not recorded which). V gene TRBV4-3 combines with J gene TRBJ1-1, with a weak D call TRBD1 (5 bases). The DNA for the CDR3 is TGCGCCAGCAGCCAAAGTTCTCAGGGAGACACTGAAGCTTTCTTT. Translated: CASSQSSQGDTEAFF.